A single T cell receptor (beta chain) is shown here with its context. Its antigen is as yet unknown. A junction end diverges from the germline sequence, so it may reflect a read error. CDR3 length: 15 amino acids. Per germline, CDR1 SQVTM and CDR2 ANQGSEA. This sample was taken from a study of tumor and adjacent non-tumor tissue in lung cancer. RNA was extracted from bulk tissue without any cell sorting. The library came from three nested PCR rounds adapted from ARM-PCR protocols. Each CDR3 protein gets one entry after TCRdb re-called the multiplex PCR reads with MiXCR. The sample lists about 68,000 distinct CDR3 sequences, roughly three fifths occurring once. Whole-study findings and limits: Tumor repertoires had a smaller top 100 clone share than normal lung.

The source material was lung tumor tissue. The V and J genes are TRBV29-1 and TRBJ1-2, with unresolved D. This sequence originates from a man aged 45-65 years with non-small cell lung cancer. The CDR3 protein is CSAEDTESINYGYTF. The CDR3 DNA is TGTAGCGCTGAAGATACAGAGAGTATTAACTATGGCTACACCTTC. Looking up the rest from reference TRBV29-1 and TRBJ1-2 gives the full variable domain: SAVISQKPSRDICQRGTSLTIQCQVDSQVTMMFWYRQQPGQSLTLIATANQGSEATYESGFVIDKFPISRPNLTFSTLTVSNMSPEDSSIYLCSAEDTESINYGYTFGSGTRLTVV.